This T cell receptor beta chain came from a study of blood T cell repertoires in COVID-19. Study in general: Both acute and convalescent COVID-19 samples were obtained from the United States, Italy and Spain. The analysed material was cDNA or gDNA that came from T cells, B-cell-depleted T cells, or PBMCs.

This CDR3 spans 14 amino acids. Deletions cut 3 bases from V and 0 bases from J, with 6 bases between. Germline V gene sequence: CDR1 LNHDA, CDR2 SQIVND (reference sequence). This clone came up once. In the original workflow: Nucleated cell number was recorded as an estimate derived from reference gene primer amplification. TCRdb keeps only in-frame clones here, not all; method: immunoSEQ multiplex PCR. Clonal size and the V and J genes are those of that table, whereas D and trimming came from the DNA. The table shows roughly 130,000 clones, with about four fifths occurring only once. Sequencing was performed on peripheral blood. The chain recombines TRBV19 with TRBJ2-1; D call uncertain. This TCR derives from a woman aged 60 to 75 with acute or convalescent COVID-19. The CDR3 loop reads CASSMSGSYNEQFF. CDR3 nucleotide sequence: TGTGCCAGTAGTATGTCGGGCTCCTACAATGAGCAGTTCTTC.